This record covers a single TCR beta chain. Its specificity is not known. This record comes from a study of T cell responses to AZD1222 COVID-19 vaccine. Study-wide results and caveats: CD4 TCRs associated with vaccination spanned spike, dominating at 160-218 and 743-854. The donor group comprised mostly white British people and more females; the analysis possibly underestimated clonal diversity. The reported proportion of spike-specific TCRs targeting unmutated variant regions was nearly half. Two doses of AZD1222 preceded a rise in Spike-specific TCR breadth and depth.

Some clones are missing from TCRdb's copy, which holds only in-frame ones; the method was immunoSEQ multiplex PCR. The sample holds about 120,000 clones, roughly 88% seen once. The sequence came from an adult in good health. The specimen was peripheral blood, collected on day 0 of AZD1222 vaccination.

For the CDR3, the DNA is TGTGCCAGTAGTGCAAAAAGTATCACAGGATACTATGGCTACACCTTC. As protein: CASSAKSITGYYGYTF. The chain uses TRBV19 and TRBJ1-2; a weak D match, TRBD1 (5 bases). CDR1 and CDR2 from the germline V gene are LNHDA and SQIVND (reference sequence). The CDR3 is 16 amino acids. V was clipped by 5 bases and J by 3 bases, with 19 bases between them.